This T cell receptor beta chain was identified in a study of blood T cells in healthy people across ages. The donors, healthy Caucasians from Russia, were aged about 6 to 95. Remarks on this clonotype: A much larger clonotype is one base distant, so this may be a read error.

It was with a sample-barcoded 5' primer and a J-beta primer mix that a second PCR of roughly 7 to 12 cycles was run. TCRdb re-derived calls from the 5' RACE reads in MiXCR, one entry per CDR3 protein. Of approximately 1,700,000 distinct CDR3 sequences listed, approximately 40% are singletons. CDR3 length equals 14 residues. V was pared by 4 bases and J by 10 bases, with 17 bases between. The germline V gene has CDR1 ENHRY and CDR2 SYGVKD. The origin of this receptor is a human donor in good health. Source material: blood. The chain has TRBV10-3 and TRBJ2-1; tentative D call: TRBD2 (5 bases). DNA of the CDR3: TGTGCCATCAGTGCCGACACCGGAGGCTACGAGCAGTTCTTC. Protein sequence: CAISADTGGYEQFF.